This T cell receptor beta chain was identified in a study of blood T cell repertoires in COVID-19. Study processing details: Amplification with reference gene primers provided the estimates of nucleated cell counts. Clones were sequenced by immunoSEQ multiplex PCR, and TCRdb holds only the in-frame ones, with some missing. The DNA gave D and trimming, while V, J and clone size come from that table. The repertoire holds about 47,000 clones, with roughly 69% as singletons. Material for sequencing was peripheral blood. The receptor's source is a man older than 75 with acute or convalescent COVID-19.

CDR3 coding DNA: TGTGCCAGCACCCTAGCGGGGGGCGACGTCAATGAGCAGTTCTTC. Protein: CASTLAGGDVNEQFF. V and J are TRBV6-5 and TRBJ2-1, with 11 bases lining up with TRBD2. Trimming removed 7 bases from V and 6 bases from J; junction bases left unmatched: 8. This CDR3 has 15 amino acids. CDR1 is MNHEY and CDR2 is SVGAGI in the germline V gene.